The 24 T cell receptor beta chains in this list originate from one sample, sequenced in a study of shared clonotypes between healthy human individuals. Clones were read by immunoSEQ multiplex PCR, and TCRdb kept only the in-frame ones, dropping some. The sample contains 560,000 or so clones, roughly 96% of which appear only once. Naivety among CD8 cells was defined by CD45RO negativity and positive CCR7 selection, thereby excluding terminally differentiated effector memory CD45RA+ cells. Material for sequencing was naive CD8+ T cells sorted from blood. The receptors come from a woman aged 25 to 45 in good health.

This CDR3 reads CASSSTERVPYNEQFF. CDR3 in DNA: TGTGCCAGCAGCTCGACCGAGCGGGTACCCTACAATGAGCAGTTCTTC. J is TRBJ2-1 and V is TRBV5-4; perhaps TRBD2 as D (6 bases). V lost 3 bases and J 2 bases, leaving 15 bases between the germline ends. The germline CDR1 and CDR2 sequences are SGHNT and YYREEE (reference sequence). The CDR3 contains 16 residues. Full variable domain (remainder filled in from reference TRBV5-4 and TRBJ2-1): ETGVTQSPTHLIKTRGQQVTLRCSSQSGHNTVSWYQQALGQGPQFIFQYYREEENGRGNFPPRFSGLQFPNYSSELNVNALELDDSALYLCASSSTERVPYNEQFFGPGTRLTVL.

The CDR3 sequence is CASSLAIHGAREKLFF. CDR3 DNA: TGTGCCAGCAGCTTAGCTATTCATGGGGCTAGGGAAAAACTGTTTTTT. This rearrangement joins TRBV7-8 to TRBJ1-4; a possible D gene is TRBD1 (5 bases). In germline, CDR1 is SGHVS, CDR2 FQNEAQ. V lost 0 bases, J lost 8 bases, and 16 bases lay in between. The CDR3 spans 16 residues.

The CDR3 nucleotides read TGTGCCAGTAGCACTGAGACAGGTCCTAATGAAAAACTGTTTTTT. Protein: CASSTETGPNEKLFF. The rearrangement links TRBV19 to TRBJ1-4; tentatively, D is TRBD1 (6 bases). Trimming stripped 6 bases from V and 3 bases from J, with 14 bases between. The V gene's germline CDR1 is LNHDA and CDR2 SQIVND (reference sequence). This CDR3 is 15 amino acids long.

V is TRBV28 and J is TRBJ2-1, with 8 bases that match TRBD2. This CDR3 comprises 14 residues. Per the germline V gene, CDR1 is MDHEN and CDR2 is SYDVKM. The V gene end was trimmed by 7 bases and the J gene end by 4 bases; junction bases not matched to a gene: 6. The CDR3 here is CASIGSGDYNEQFF. CDR3 nucleotides: TGTGCCAGCATAGGTAGCGGGGATTACAATGAGCAGTTCTTC.

In DNA form, the CDR3 reads TGCAGTGCTAGGATGCTGTCCCAGTACTTC. Amino acids: CSARMLSQYF. V and J are TRBV20-1 and TRBJ2-5; D not certain. This CDR3 comprises 10 residues. In germline, CDR1 is DFQATT, CDR2 SNEGSKA (reference sequence). Between the trimmed V and J ends, which lost 3 bases and 9 bases, there was a span of 8 bases.

The chain is built from TRBV2 and TRBJ2-1, with D possibly TRBD2 on 5 matching bases. Trimming took off 6 bases at V and 6 bases at J, with 21 bases between the two ends. The V gene's germline CDR1 is SNHLY and CDR2 FYNNEI. The CDR3 loop spans 16 amino acids. The CDR3 reads CASSPGLAGPSNEQFF. For the CDR3, the DNA is TGTGCCAGCAGCCCTGGGTTGGCGGGCCCCTCCAATGAGCAGTTCTTC.

Only one count was recorded for this clone. The rearrangement uses TRBV28 and TRBJ2-7; D is uncertain. This CDR3 comprises 15 residues. V lost 3 bases and J 0 bases, leaving 12 bases between the germline ends. Germline V gene sequence: CDR1 MDHEN, CDR2 SYDVKM. CDR3 sequence: CASSLGSPSSYEQYF. CDR3 DNA: TGTGCCAGCAGTTTGGGTTCTCCGAGCTCCTACGAGCAGTACTTC.

The table lists this clone with a few counts. This chain uses TRBV19 with TRBJ2-1; D remains unclear. V was trimmed by 1 base and J by 8 bases, leaving 15 bases between them. Germline CDR1 reads LNHDA; CDR2 reads SQIVND (reference sequence). The CDR3 extends over 15 amino acids. The CDR3 region has the DNA TGTGCCAGTAGTATAGGGCTTCTCTTCCGCGATGAGCAGTTCTTC. It yields the protein CASSIGLLFRDEQFF.

V gene TRBV4-1 combines with J gene TRBJ1-5; D gene uncertain. This CDR3 is 15 amino acids long. Germline V gene data show CDR1 as MGHRA and CDR2 as YSYEKL. The germline V and J ends were trimmed by 8 bases and 0 bases, with 14 bases remaining between them. CDR3 nucleotide sequence: TGCGCCAGCTCCACCGGGCCGTATAGCAATCAGCCCCAGCATTTT. Translated, it gives CASSTGPYSNQPQHF.

The V gene is TRBV4-1, the J gene TRBJ1-1; TRBD1 agrees at 7 bases. CDR3 length: 16 residues. V lost 2 bases to trimming and J lost 0 bases; unmatched junction nucleotides: 6. Germline assignment: CDR1 MGHRA and CDR2 YSYEKL. CDR3 in amino acids: CASSQPKGALNTEAFF. CDR3 nucleotide sequence: TGCGCCAGCAGCCAACCGAAGGGGGCCCTGAACACTGAAGCTTTCTTT.

The rearrangement joins TRBV9 to TRBJ2-5; D remains ambiguous. This CDR3 spans 13 amino acids. Trimming left V 3 bases short and J 2 bases short, with 8 bases between. CDR1 SGDLS and CDR2 YYNGEE come from the germline V gene. DNA of the CDR3: TGTGCCAGCAGCGCCTGGGAACAAGAGACCCAGTACTTC. It specifies CASSAWEQETQYF. Looking up the rest from reference TRBV9 and TRBJ2-5 gives the full variable domain: DSGVTQTPKHLITATGQRVTLRCSPRSGDLSVYWYQQSLDQGLQFLIQYYNGEERAKGNILERFSAQQFPDLHSELNLSSLELGDSALYFCASSAWEQETQYFGPGTRLLVL.

In this sample, this clone turned up once. The identical CDR3 is also encoded by other nucleotide sequences in the sample. This chain uses TRBV27 with TRBJ2-2, with D unresolved. Germline V gene sequence: CDR1 MNHEY, CDR2 SMNVEV (reference sequence). Trimming removed 3 bases at V and 5 bases at J, with 4 bases between. The length of the CDR3 is 12 residues. The CDR3 DNA sequence: TGTGCCAGCAGTTTCGGAACCGGGGAGCTGTTTTTT. Protein sequence: CASSFGTGELFF.

J is TRBJ2-5 and V is TRBV29-1, with 7 bases fitting TRBD2. Germline CDR1 SQVTM, CDR2 ANQGSEA. J was trimmed by 4 bases and V by 7 bases; bases with no gene match: 6. This CDR3 has 12 amino acids. As DNA, the CDR3 is TGCAGCGGTGGAAGCGGGGTAGAGACCCAGTACTTC. Translated: CSGGSGVETQYF.

This chain uses TRBV10-1 with TRBJ2-7; no definite D call. V was cut by 6 bases and J by 2 bases, with 14 bases left in between. This CDR3 is built from 14 residues. From germline, CDR1 is WNHNN and CDR2 SYGVQD (reference sequence). The CDR3 sequence is CASRQAEPPYEQYF. The CDR3 nucleotides are TGCGCCAGCAGGCAGGCGGAGCCTCCCTACGAGCAGTACTTC.

The V and J genes are TRBV18 and TRBJ1-4; 8 bases are shared with TRBD1. Germline V lookup: CDR1 KGHSH, CDR2 LQKENI. V trimming: 7 bases; J trimming: 3 bases; junction bases outside the gene matches: 4. CDR3 size: 14 residues. The CDR3 DNA follows: TGTGCCAGCTTGACAGGGGAAGCTAATGAAAAACTGTTTTTT. Amino acid sequence: CASLTGEANEKLFF.

This clone has a single count. V gene TRBV28 combines with J gene TRBJ1-5; D might be TRBD1 (6 bases). The germline CDR1 and CDR2 sequences are MDHEN and SYDVKM. Trimming pared 5 bases from V and 4 bases from J, leaving 12 bases between. This CDR3 has 14 residues. The CDR3 DNA sequence: TGTGCCAGCAGTCACAGGGTCCGGAATCAGCCCCAGCATTTT. Its translation is CASSHRVRNQPQHF.

J is TRBJ1-1 and V is TRBV27; unclear D gene. Trimming took off 2 bases at V and 1 base at J, with 8 bases between the two ends. The CDR3 is 14 residues long. The germline V gene has CDR1 MNHEY and CDR2 SMNVEV (reference sequence). The CDR3 sequence: CASSLHSRNTEAFF. The CDR3 DNA reads TGTGCCAGCAGTTTACACAGTCGGAACACTGAAGCTTTCTTT.

The chain uses TRBV19 and TRBJ2-1, with TRBD1 matching 9 bases. Unmatched junction bases numbered 4, after V lost 3 bases and J lost 4 bases. The CDR3 totals 15 residues. Germline CDR1 and CDR2: LNHDA and SQIVND (reference sequence). The CDR3 coding sequence is TGTGCCAGTAGTATTCGACAGGGGGATTACAATGAGCAGTTCTTC. Translated: CASSIRQGDYNEQFF.

The V and J genes are TRBV28 and TRBJ2-7; D remains ambiguous. The CDR3 is made up of 13 amino acids. The V end was cut by 2 bases, the J end by 2 bases, with 7 bases between. Germline-derived CDR1 and CDR2 are MDHEN and SYDVKM. The CDR3 nucleotides read TGTGCCAGCAGTTTACGCACGACCTACGAGCAGTACTTC. It codes for CASSLRTTYEQYF.

This chain uses TRBV28 with TRBJ2-4; no clear D. V was shortened by 10 bases and J by 1 base, with 17 bases between the two germline ends. This CDR3 region has 15 residues. Germline CDR1 reads MDHEN; CDR2 reads SYDVKM. For the CDR3, the DNA is TGTGCCACCTACTCGCCGCAAGAGGCCAAAAACATTCAGTACTTC. Its protein is CATYSPQEAKNIQYF.

The chain joins TRBV28 to TRBJ2-5; D perhaps matches TRBD1 (6 bases). Trimming took 6 bases from V and 2 from J, leaving 16 bases between them. In germline, CDR1 is MDHEN, CDR2 SYDVKM. This CDR3 region has 15 residues. In DNA form, the CDR3 reads TGTGCCAGCAGACAGACAGGAACTAGTCAAGAGACCCAGTACTTC. Residues: CASRQTGTSQETQYF.

V gene TRBV2 combines with J gene TRBJ1-2, with no clear D. V lost 3 bases and J lost 2, with 10 bases in between. The germline V gene has CDR1 SNHLY and CDR2 FYNNEI. This CDR3 is 14 amino acids long. The CDR3 region is CASSEKDLNYGYTF. CDR3 sequence (DNA): TGTGCCAGCAGTGAGAAGGATCTGAACTATGGCTACACCTTC.

V usage is TRBV2 and J usage is TRBJ1-1; D is ambiguous. This CDR3 region has 13 residues. Deletions cut 8 bases from V and 1 base from J, with 11 bases between. Germline CDR1 and CDR2: SNHLY and FYNNEI. The CDR3 here is CASQMVKNTEAFF. In DNA, the CDR3 is TGTGCCAGCCAGATGGTCAAGAACACTGAAGCTTTCTTT. Drawing the rest from reference TRBV2 and TRBJ1-1, the complete variable domain is EPEVTQTPSHQVTQMGQEVILRCVPISNHLYFYWYRQILGQKVEFLVSFYNNEISEKSEIFDDQFSVERPDGSNFTLKIRSTKLEDSAMYFCASQMVKNTEAFFGQGTRLTVV.

The genes are TRBV28 and TRBJ2-1; 7 nucleotides agree with TRBD1. The CDR3 runs to 14 residues. V dropped 3 bases and J dropped 5; count of bases not matched to a gene: 4. Germline V gives CDR1 MDHEN, CDR2 SYDVKM. The CDR3 is CASSLGTVDNEQFF. The CDR3 region has the DNA TGTGCCAGCAGTTTGGGGACAGTAGACAATGAGCAGTTCTTC.